The 22 T cell receptor beta chains below all came from one sample that was sequenced in a study of cytomegalovirus exposure and HLA in healthy donors. Amplification used 60 Vbeta primers and 13 Jbeta primers. Sequencing used immunoSEQ multiplex PCR; TCRdb keeps in-frame clones, though not all of them. The sample has 110,000 to 150,000 clones; 77% are singletons. Input material: PBMCs. These receptors all stem from a male donor in good health and CMV-seronegative.

The chain joins TRBV7-6 to TRBJ2-1, with TRBD1 matching 7 bases. CDR1 SGHVS and CDR2 FNYEAQ come from the germline V gene. This CDR3 is 15 amino acids long. J lost 3 bases, V lost 4 bases, and 6 bases had no gene match. CDR3 DNA sequence: TGTGCCAGCAGCTCCCGGGACAGCTACTACAATGAGCAGTTCTTC. Translation gives CASSSRDSYYNEQFF.

The chain links TRBV7-6 to TRBJ2-3, with D tentatively TRBD2 (6 bases). The germline CDR1 and CDR2 sequences are SGHVS and FNYEAQ. This CDR3 is built from 16 residues. V lost 4 bases to trimming and J lost 0 bases, with 14 bases between them. Here the CDR3 DNA reads TGTGCCAGCAGCTCTAGGTCGAGCGGGAGCACAGATACGCAGTATTTT. Translated, it gives CASSSRSSGSTDTQYF.

A few counts support this clone. V gene TRBV18 combines with J gene TRBJ1-2, with D uncertain. This CDR3 has 16 residues. V lost 2 bases, J lost 3 bases, and 16 bases lay in between. Germline V gives CDR1 KGHSH, CDR2 LQKENI. CDR3: CASSPNRRNSDYGYTF. The DNA for the CDR3 is TGTGCCAGCTCACCAAATCGGAGGAATAGCGACTATGGCTACACCTTC. Full variable domain (remainder filled in from reference TRBV18 and TRBJ1-2): NAGVMQNPRHLVRRRGQEARLRCSPMKGHSHVYWYRQLPEEGLKFMVYLQKENIIDESGMPKERFSAEFPKEGPSILRIQQVVRGDSAAYFCASSPNRRNSDYGYTFGSGTRLTVV.

The chain has TRBV7-6 and TRBJ1-2; D is unclear. The V end was cut by 4 bases, the J end by 7 bases, with 13 bases between. The CDR3 runs 13 residues. CDR1 SGHVS and CDR2 FNYEAQ come from the germline V gene. This CDR3 is CASSYEGMGGYTF. For the CDR3, the DNA is TGTGCCAGCAGCTACGAGGGAATGGGTGGCTACACCTTC.

The chain employs TRBV29-1 and TRBJ1-1; TRBD1 aligns across 7 bases. Germline V gene data show CDR1 as SQVTM and CDR2 as ANQGSEA. The CDR3 totals 13 residues. V was clipped by 3 bases and J by 11 bases; unmatched bases: 12. This chain's CDR3 is CSVDRTGQDRAFF. The CDR3 region has the DNA TGCAGCGTTGATCGGACTGGACAGGACCGGGCTTTCTTT.

This clone showed up just once. The chain links TRBV9 to TRBJ2-3, with a tentative D call TRBD2 (6 bases). The germline CDR1 and CDR2 sequences are SGDLS and YYNGEE. The CDR3 runs to 14 residues. V was shortened by 3 bases and J by 4 bases, with 12 bases between the two germline ends. CDR3 sequence reads: CASSAEGGADTQYF. CDR3 coding DNA: TGTGCCAGCAGCGCCGAGGGCGGGGCAGATACGCAGTATTTT.

J is TRBJ1-2 and V is TRBV6-1; 10 bases line up with TRBD1. Trimming at V came to 6 bases and at J to 3 bases, leaving 1 base not matched to a gene. The CDR3 consists of 13 residues. Germline loops: CDR1 MNHNS, CDR2 SASEGT. The CDR3 loop is CASRTGGYYGYTF. CDR3 nucleotide sequence: TGTGCCAGCAGGACAGGGGGCTACTATGGCTACACCTTC.

This clone came up a few times. V gene TRBV6-6 combines with J gene TRBJ2-7; the match to TRBD2 covers 14 bases. Losses at the gene ends were 6 bases for V and 1 base for J; bases not matched to a gene: 5. Germline V gives CDR1 MNHNY, CDR2 SVGAGI (reference sequence). This CDR3 has 16 amino acids. The CDR3 bases are TGTGCCAGCAGACTCCGGACTAGCGGGGGGTCCTACGAGCAGTACTTC. Translation gives CASRLRTSGGSYEQYF.

This clone appeared a few times. The genes are TRBV6-1 and TRBJ1-5; TRBD1 is a possible D gene (6 bases). Germline V CDR1 and CDR2: MNHNS, SASEGT. The V end was cut by 7 bases, the J end by 6 bases, with 19 bases between. CDR3 length equals 15 residues. CDR3 region: CASTGGGVQRQPQHF. The CDR3 coding sequence is TGTGCCAGCACCGGGGGGGGCGTTCAGCGTCAGCCCCAGCATTTT.

The chain couples TRBV10-3 to TRBJ2-1, with 9 bases lining up with TRBD2. The germline V gene has CDR1 ENHRY and CDR2 SYGVKD. The junction had 12 bases not matched to a gene; V was cut back by 10 bases and J by 5 bases. The CDR3 sequence is 15 residues long. This CDR3 is CATSLAGYRDNEQFF. The CDR3 nucleotides read TGTGCCACCTCCCTAGCGGGGTACCGGGACAATGAGCAGTTCTTC.

CDR3 sequence reads: CASIRTSGTDTQYF. In DNA form, the CDR3 reads TGTGCCAGCATCCGGACTAGCGGCACAGATACGCAGTATTTT. The chain employs TRBV6-6 and TRBJ2-3; 9 bases map to TRBD2. With 7 bases clipped from V and 1 base from J, the junction kept 3 bases outside the gene matches. The CDR3 is 14 residues long. Looked up from germline, CDR1 is MNHNY and CDR2 is SVGAGI (reference sequence).

This rearrangement joins TRBV19 to TRBJ1-1; 7 nucleotides agree with TRBD1. Germline V gene lookup returns CDR1 LNHDA and CDR2 SQIVND (reference sequence). This CDR3 has 13 amino acids. V dropped 11 bases and J dropped 1; count of bases not matched to a gene: 7. For the CDR3, the DNA is TGTGCCCCCACACAGGGGCGGAACACTGAAGCTTTCTTT. Protein: CAPTQGRNTEAFF.

Only a few counts were recorded for this clone. The gene calls are TRBV6-1 and TRBJ2-2; D may be TRBD1 (6 bases). This CDR3 has 16 residues. The germline V and J ends were trimmed by 4 bases and 2 bases, with 14 bases remaining between them. Germline V gene data show CDR1 as MNHNS and CDR2 as SASEGT. CDR3 in amino acids: CASSVRRGGNTGELFF. The CDR3 region has the DNA TGTGCCAGCAGTGTCCGGCGAGGGGGTAACACCGGGGAGCTGTTTTTT.

The rearrangement uses TRBV7-9 and TRBJ1-1, with D possibly TRBD1 on 6 matching bases. V lost 3 bases to trimming and J lost 4 bases, with 12 bases between them. The CDR3 runs to 14 residues. Germline CDR1 SEHNR, CDR2 FQNEAQ (reference sequence). The CDR3 loop is CASSFYRDVTEAFF. The CDR3 DNA sequence: TGTGCCAGCAGCTTTTACAGGGATGTCACTGAAGCTTTCTTT.

This chain connects TRBV28 to TRBJ2-7; TRBD2 aligns across 8 bases. Germline V gene data show CDR1 as MDHEN and CDR2 as SYDVKM. V was clipped by 3 bases and J by 0 bases; unmatched bases: 1. The CDR3 extends over 14 amino acids. The CDR3 region is CASSFGLASYEQYF. CDR3 DNA: TGTGCCAGCAGTTTTGGACTAGCCTCCTACGAGCAGTACTTC. Full variable domain (remainder filled in from reference TRBV28 and TRBJ2-7): DVKVTQSSRYLVKRTGEKVFLECVQDMDHENMFWYRQDPGLGLRLIYFSYDVKMKEKGDIPEGYSVSREKKERFSLILESASTNQTSMYLCASSFGLASYEQYFGPGTRLTVT.

The chain employs TRBV19 and TRBJ2-1; D unclear. The CDR3 runs to 16 residues. The V end was cut by 4 bases, the J end by 1 base, with 14 bases between. The V gene's germline CDR1 is LNHDA and CDR2 SQIVND (reference sequence). CDR3 in DNA: TGTGCCAGTAGTAGTGTGGAGATTGGGTCCTACAATGAGCAGTTCTTC. Its protein is CASSSVEIGSYNEQFF.

This rearrangement joins TRBV6-4 to TRBJ2-1; 7 nucleotides match TRBD2. V shed 5 bases and J 3 bases; nucleotides not matched to a gene: 4. CDR1 and CDR2 from the germline V gene are MRHNA and SNTAGT. The CDR3 sequence is 14 residues long. The CDR3 DNA reads TGTGCCAGCAGTCCTAGCGGAGTCTACAATGAGCAGTTCTTC. This translates into CASSPSGVYNEQFF.

The chain carries TRBV2 and TRBJ2-1; D may be TRBD2 (6 bases). Trimming removed 3 bases from V and 6 bases from J, with 12 bases in between. There are 14 residues in the CDR3. Germline CDR1 is SNHLY and CDR2 is FYNNEI. As DNA, the CDR3 is TGTGCCAGCAGTGATCGGGGGACCGCCAATGAGCAGTTCTTC. This sequence encodes CASSDRGTANEQFF.

The V call is TRBV5-1, the J call TRBJ2-3, with TRBD2 matching over 14 bases. Germline CDR1 reads SGHRS; CDR2 reads YFSETQ. Trimming cost V 4 bases and J 5 bases; bases outside gene matches: 3. There are 15 residues in the CDR3. The CDR3 sequence is CASSTGLAGGDTQYF. The CDR3 DNA reads as TGCGCCAGCAGCACCGGACTAGCGGGAGGAGATACGCAGTATTTT.

This clone came up a few times. The chain carries TRBV6-8 and TRBJ2-1; D is ambiguous. Germline CDR1 and CDR2: MNHGY and SAAAGT. V was shortened by 7 bases and J by 0 bases, with 13 bases between the two germline ends. This CDR3 region has 15 residues. The CDR3 here is CASTAGRSSYNEQFF. The CDR3 bases are TGTGCCAGCACCGCCGGCCGGAGCTCCTACAATGAGCAGTTCTTC.

V is TRBV2 and J is TRBJ1-1, with a possible D match to TRBD1 (5 bases). Trimming cost V 4 bases and J 1 base, with 13 bases left between them. The CDR3 is 15 residues long. Per the germline V gene, CDR1 is SNHLY and CDR2 is FYNNEI. CDR3 loop: CASSVVRARNTEAFF. CDR3 coding DNA: TGTGCCAGCAGTGTGGTCAGGGCAAGGAACACTGAAGCTTTCTTT.

The chain's CDR3 is CAGREGQGYEQYF. The CDR3 DNA reads as TGTGCCGGCCGGGAGGGCCAGGGCTACGAGCAGTACTTC. The chain links TRBV6-1 to TRBJ2-7; 8 bases map to TRBD2. Unmatched junction bases numbered 9, after V lost 11 bases and J lost 3 bases. The length of the CDR3 is 13 residues. Germline assignment: CDR1 MNHNS and CDR2 SASEGT.